This TCR beta chain was documented in a study of shared clonotypes between healthy human individuals. TCRdb's table, derived via immunoSEQ multiplex PCR, lists solely in-frame clones and lacks some. The profile shows a few million clones, approximately 93% of them singletons. Subsets obtained from CD4+ cells comprised CD45RA+ naive and CD45RA-negative memory cells. This clonotype was obtained from a man aged 18 to 35 in good health. Some clones in this sample may be carry-over from other donors' samples. Sequencing used naive CD4+ T cells from PBMCs. Sample subset: CD45RA+ positively selected.

CDR3: CASSPLPGDMNTEAFF. The DNA for the CDR3 is TGCGCCAGCAGCCCACTCCCCGGAGATATGAACACTGAAGCTTTCTTT. The chain is built from TRBV4-1 and TRBJ1-1; unclear D gene. The CDR3 loop spans 16 amino acids. The V gene lost 4 bases and the J gene lost 0 bases, with 15 bases spanning the gap. In germline, CDR1 is MGHRA, CDR2 YSYEKL.